This T cell receptor (beta chain) appears in the sequencing data of a study of siplizumab effects on memory and regulatory T cells. This CDR3 has 14 residues. The germline V and J ends were trimmed by 0 bases and 3 bases, with 9 bases remaining between them. Germline V CDR1 and CDR2: SGHDN, FVKESK. Libraries were prepared by immunoSEQ multiplex PCR; TCRdb keeps only in-frame clonotypes and omits some of them. The sample includes 100,000 or so clones, about 92% of them seen just once. The origin of this receptor is a human donor in good health. The sequenced sample was CD4+ T cells sorted from blood. This sequence joins TRBV14 and TRBJ2-7, with D perhaps assigned TRBD1 or TRBD2 (5 bases each). In nucleotides, the CDR3 is TGTGCCAGCAGCCAAGAGGGACGCAGCTACGAGCAGTACTTC. It translates to CASSQEGRSYEQYF.